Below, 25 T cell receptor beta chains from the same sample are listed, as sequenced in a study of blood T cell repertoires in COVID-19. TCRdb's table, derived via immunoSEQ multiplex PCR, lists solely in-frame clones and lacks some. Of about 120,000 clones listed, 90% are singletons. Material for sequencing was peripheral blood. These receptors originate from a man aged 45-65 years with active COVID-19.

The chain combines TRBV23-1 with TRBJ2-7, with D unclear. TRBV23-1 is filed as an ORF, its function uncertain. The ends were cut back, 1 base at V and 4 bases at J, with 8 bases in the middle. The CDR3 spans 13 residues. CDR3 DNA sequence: TGCGCCAGCAGTCAATTCCCAGTATACGAGCAGTACGTC. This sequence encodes CASSQFPVYEQYV.

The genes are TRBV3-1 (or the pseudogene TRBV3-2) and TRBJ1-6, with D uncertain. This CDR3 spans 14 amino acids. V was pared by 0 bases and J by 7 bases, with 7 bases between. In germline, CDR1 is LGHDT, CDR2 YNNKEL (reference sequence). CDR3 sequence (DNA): TGTGCCAGCAGCCAAGACACGGGGAATTCACCCCTCCACTTT. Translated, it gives CASSQDTGNSPLHF.

The CDR3 region has the DNA TGTGCCAGCAGCTTACCAGGGGATCAGCCCCAGCATTTT. Amino acid sequence: CASSLPGDQPQHF. The V call is TRBV7-2, the J call TRBJ1-5; possibly TRBD1 for D (6 bases). This CDR3 has 13 residues. Trimming pared 2 bases from V and 5 bases from J, leaving 7 bases between. Germline loops: CDR1 SGHTA, CDR2 FQGNSA.

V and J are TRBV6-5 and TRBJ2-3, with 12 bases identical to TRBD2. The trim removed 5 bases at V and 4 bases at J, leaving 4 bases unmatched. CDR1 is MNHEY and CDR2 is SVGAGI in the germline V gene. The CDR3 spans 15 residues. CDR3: CASSLAGGPSDTQYF. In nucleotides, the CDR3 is TGTGCCAGCAGTCTAGCGGGGGGGCCCTCAGATACGCAGTATTTT.

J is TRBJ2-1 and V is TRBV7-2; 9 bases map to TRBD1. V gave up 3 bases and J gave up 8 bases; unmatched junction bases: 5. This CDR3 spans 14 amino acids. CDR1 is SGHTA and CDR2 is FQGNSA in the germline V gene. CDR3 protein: CASSFRQGGDEQFF. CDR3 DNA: TGTGCCAGCAGCTTTCGACAGGGGGGTGATGAGCAGTTCTTC. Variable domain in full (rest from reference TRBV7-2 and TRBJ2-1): GAGVSQSPSNKVTEKGKDVELRCDPISGHTALYWYRQSLGQGLEFLIYFQGNSAPDKSGLPSDRFSAERTGGSVSTLTIQRTQQEDSAVYLCASSFRQGGDEQFFGPGTRLTVL.

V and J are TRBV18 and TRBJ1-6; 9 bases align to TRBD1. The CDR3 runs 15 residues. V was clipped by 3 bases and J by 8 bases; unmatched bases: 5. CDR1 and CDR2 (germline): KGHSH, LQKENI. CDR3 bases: TGTGCCAGCTCACCGTGGGACAGGGTAGATTCACCCCTCCACTTT. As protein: CASSPWDRVDSPLHF. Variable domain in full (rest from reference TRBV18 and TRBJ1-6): NAGVMQNPRHLVRRRGQEARLRCSPMKGHSHVYWYRQLPEEGLKFMVYLQKENIIDESGMPKERFSAEFPKEGPSILRIQQVVRGDSAAYFCASSPWDRVDSPLHFGNGTRLTVT.

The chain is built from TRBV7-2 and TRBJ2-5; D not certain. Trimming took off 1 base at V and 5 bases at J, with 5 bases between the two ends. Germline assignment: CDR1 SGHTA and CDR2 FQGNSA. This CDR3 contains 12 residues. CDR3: CASSLDSETQYF. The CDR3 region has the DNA TGTGCCAGCAGCTTAGACTCCGAGACCCAGTACTTC.

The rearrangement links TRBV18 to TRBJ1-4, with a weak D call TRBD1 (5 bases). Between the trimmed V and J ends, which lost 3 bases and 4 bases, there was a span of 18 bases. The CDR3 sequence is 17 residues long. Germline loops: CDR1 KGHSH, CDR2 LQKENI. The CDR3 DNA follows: TGTGCCAGCTCACCGAACCCCCCCGCGGGGGTTAATGAAAAACTGTTTTTT. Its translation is CASSPNPPAGVNEKLFF.

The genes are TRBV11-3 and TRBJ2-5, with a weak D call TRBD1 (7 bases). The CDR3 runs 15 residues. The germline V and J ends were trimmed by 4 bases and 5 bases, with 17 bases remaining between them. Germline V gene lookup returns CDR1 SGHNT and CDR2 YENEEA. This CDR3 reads CASSYQSQGGETQYF. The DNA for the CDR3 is TGTGCCAGCAGCTACCAGAGTCAGGGGGGCGAGACCCAGTACTTC.

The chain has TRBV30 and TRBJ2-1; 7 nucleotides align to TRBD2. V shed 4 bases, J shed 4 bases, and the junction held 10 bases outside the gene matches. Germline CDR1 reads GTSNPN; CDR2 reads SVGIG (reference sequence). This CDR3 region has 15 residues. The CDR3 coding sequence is TGTGCCTGGACCCCCCCTCGCGGGGGTTACAATGAGCAGTTCTTC. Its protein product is CAWTPPRGGYNEQFF.

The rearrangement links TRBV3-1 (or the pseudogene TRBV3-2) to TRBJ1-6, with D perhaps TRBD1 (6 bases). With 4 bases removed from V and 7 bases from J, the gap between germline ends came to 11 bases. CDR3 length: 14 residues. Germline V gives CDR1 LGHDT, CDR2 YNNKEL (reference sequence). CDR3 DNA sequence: TGTGCCAGCAGCCCGACAGGAGCGAATTCACCCCTCCACTTT. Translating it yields CASSPTGANSPLHF.

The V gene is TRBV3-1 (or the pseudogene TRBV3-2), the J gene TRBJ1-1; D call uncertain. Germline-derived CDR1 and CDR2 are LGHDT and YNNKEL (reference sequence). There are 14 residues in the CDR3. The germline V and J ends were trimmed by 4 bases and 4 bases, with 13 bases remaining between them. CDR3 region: CASSRTEGTTEAFF. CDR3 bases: TGTGCCAGCAGCCGAACAGAGGGTACCACTGAAGCTTTCTTT.

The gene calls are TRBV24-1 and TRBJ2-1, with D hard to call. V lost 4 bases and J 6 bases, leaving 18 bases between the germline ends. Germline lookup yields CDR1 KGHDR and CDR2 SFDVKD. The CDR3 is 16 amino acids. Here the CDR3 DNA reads TGTGCCACCAGTGAACCGATTCACCCGGGTCCCAATGAGCAGTTCTTC. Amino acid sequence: CATSEPIHPGPNEQFF.

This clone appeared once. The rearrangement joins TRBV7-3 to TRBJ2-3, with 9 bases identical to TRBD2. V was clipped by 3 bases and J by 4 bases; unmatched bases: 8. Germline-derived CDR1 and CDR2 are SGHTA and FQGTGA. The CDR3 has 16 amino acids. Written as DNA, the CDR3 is TGTGCCAGCAGCTTTGGAGCGGGGGGTCCTCCAGATACGCAGTATTTT. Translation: CASSFGAGGPPDTQYF.

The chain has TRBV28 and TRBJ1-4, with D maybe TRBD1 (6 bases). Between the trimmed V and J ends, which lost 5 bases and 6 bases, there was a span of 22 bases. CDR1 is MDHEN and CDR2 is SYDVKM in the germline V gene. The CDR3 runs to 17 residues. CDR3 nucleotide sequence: TGTGCCAGCAGTCCTCATGACAGGTTTGGTATAGATGAAAAACTGTTTTTT. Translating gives CASSPHDRFGIDEKLFF.

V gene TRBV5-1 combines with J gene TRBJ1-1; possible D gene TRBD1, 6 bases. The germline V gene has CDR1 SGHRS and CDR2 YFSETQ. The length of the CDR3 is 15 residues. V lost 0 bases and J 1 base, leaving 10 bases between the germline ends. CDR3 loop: CASSLDGRGNTEAFF. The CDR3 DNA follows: TGCGCCAGCAGCTTGGATGGCAGGGGGAACACTGAAGCTTTCTTT.

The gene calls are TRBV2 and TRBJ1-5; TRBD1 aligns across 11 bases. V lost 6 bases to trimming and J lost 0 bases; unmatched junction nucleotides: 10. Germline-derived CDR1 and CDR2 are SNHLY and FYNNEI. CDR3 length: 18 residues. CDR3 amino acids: CASSGGTGGGGSNQPQHF. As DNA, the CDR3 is TGTGCCAGCAGCGGCGGGACAGGGGGGGGTGGTAGCAATCAGCCCCAGCATTTT.

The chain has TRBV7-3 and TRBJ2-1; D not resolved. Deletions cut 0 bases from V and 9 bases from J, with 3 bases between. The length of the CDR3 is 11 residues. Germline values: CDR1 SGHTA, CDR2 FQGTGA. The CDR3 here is CASSLTGEQFF. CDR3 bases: TGTGCCAGCAGCTTAACCGGTGAGCAGTTCTTC.

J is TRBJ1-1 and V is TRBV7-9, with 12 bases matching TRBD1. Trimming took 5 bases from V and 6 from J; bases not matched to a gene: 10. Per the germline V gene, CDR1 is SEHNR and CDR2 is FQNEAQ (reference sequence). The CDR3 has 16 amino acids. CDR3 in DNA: TGTGCCAGCAGCCGGGACAGGGGGCGAATGAGCCCTGAAGCTTTCTTT. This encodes CASSRDRGRMSPEAFF.

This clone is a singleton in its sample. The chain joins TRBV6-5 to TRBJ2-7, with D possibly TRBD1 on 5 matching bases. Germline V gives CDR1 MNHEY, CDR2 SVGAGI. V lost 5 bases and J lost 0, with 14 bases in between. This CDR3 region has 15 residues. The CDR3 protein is CASSPGDSTSYEQYV. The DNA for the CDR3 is TGTGCCAGCAGTCCCGGAGACAGTACCTCCTACGAGCAGTACGTC.

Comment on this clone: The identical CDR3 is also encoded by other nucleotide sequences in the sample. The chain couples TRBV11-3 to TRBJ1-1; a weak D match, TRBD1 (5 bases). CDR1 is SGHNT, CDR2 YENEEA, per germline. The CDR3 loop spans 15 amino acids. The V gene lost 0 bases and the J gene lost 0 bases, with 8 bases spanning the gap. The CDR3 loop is CASSLEGGLNTEAFF. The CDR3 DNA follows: TGTGCCAGCAGCTTAGAGGGGGGATTGAACACTGAAGCTTTCTTT. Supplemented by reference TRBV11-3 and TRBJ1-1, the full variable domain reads EAGVVQSPRYKIIEKKQPVAFWCNPISGHNTLYWYLQNLGQGPELLIRYENEEAVDDSQLPKDRFSAERLKGVDSTLKIQPAELGDSAVYLCASSLEGGLNTEAFFGQGTRLTVV.

CDR3 sequence (DNA): TGTGCCAGCAGGAGCGTATGGGCGAACACCGGGGAGCTGTTTTTT. This sequence encodes CASRSVWANTGELFF. The chain employs TRBV6-5 and TRBJ2-2; the D is unclear. The CDR3 covers 15 residues. The ends were cut back, 6 bases at V and 0 bases at J, with 11 bases in the middle. CDR1 is MNHEY and CDR2 is SVGAGI in the germline V gene.

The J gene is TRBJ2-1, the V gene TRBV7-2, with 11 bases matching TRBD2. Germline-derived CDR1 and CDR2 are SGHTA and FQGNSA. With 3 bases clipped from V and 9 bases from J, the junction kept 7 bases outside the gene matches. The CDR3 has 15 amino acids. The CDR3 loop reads CASSLGLAGGSEQFF. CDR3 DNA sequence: TGTGCCAGCAGCTTGGGGCTAGCGGGAGGTAGTGAGCAGTTCTTC.

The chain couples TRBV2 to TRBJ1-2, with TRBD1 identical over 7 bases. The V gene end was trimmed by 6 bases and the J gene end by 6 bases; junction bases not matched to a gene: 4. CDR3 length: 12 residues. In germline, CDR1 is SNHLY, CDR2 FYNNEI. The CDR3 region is CASRTGFNGYTF. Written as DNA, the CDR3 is TGTGCCAGCAGGACAGGGTTCAATGGCTACACCTTC.

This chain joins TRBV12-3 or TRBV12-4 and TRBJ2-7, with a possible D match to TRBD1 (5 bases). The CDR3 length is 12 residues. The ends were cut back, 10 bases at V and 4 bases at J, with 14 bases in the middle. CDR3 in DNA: TGTGCCAACACCAGGGATTGGTACGAGCAGTACGTC. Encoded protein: CANTRDWYEQYV.